This T cell receptor (beta chain) was captured by sequencing in a study of control samples from healthy donors and cancer patients. Sequencing was performed with immunoSEQ multiplex PCR; in TCRdb, only in-frame clones are kept and a portion is missing. The data contain under 200,000 clones, roughly 89% of them singletons. Source material: blood. This TCR was sampled from a woman in her 30s in good health.

The CDR3 region is CASSLGTSGKDEQYF. The CDR3 coding sequence is TGTGCCAGCAGCCTAGGGACTAGCGGGAAGGACGAGCAGTACTTC. The chain uses TRBV7-9 and TRBJ2-7; 13 nucleotides align to TRBD2. This CDR3 has 15 amino acids. V dropped 5 bases and J dropped 5; count of bases not matched to a gene: 6. The germline gives CDR1 SEHNR, CDR2 FQNEAQ (reference sequence).